The source of this T cell receptor beta chain is a study of shared clonotypes between healthy human individuals. About the research overall: CD4 naive cells filled three plates per donor, CD4 memory three, CD8 naive two and CD8 memory one.

Using immunoSEQ multiplex PCR, the repertoire was profiled, and TCRdb retains in-frame clones only, with some absent. The sample lists about 680,000 clones, about three quarters occurring once. The CDR3 spans 14 residues. The germline V gene encodes CDR1 SGHNT and CDR2 YYREEE (reference sequence). V dropped 4 bases and J dropped 3 bases, with 14 bases sitting between them. The V gene is TRBV5-4, the J gene TRBJ2-7; a possible D gene is TRBD1 (5 bases). The origin of this receptor is a woman under 40 in good health. Sequenced material: memory CD4+ T cells sorted from blood. Subset of the sample: CD45RA-negative fraction. CDR3 sequence (DNA): TGTGCCAGCAGCCCAGGGCCCCCTAACTACGAGCAGTACTTC. Protein: CASSPGPPNYEQYF.